This T cell receptor (beta chain) is drawn from a study of blood T cell repertoires in COVID-19. About the study: Nucleic acid was either cDNA or gDNA, and it came from T cells, B-cell-depleted T cells, or PBMCs.

The V gene's germline CDR1 is MNHEY and CDR2 SVGAGI. This CDR3 has 13 amino acids. With 9 bases clipped from V and 6 bases from J, the junction kept 5 bases outside the gene matches. How the authors handled the data: Researchers report that nucleated cell counts were estimated from reference gene primer amplification. Assay used: immunoSEQ multiplex PCR; TCRdb lists only in-frame clones, some missing. The DNA was the basis for D and trimming; V, J and clone size are from that table. The sample records about 190,000 clones, under 85% being singletons. Patients from Seattle were sampled longitudinally, starting during active infection.

The rearrangement links TRBV6-5 to TRBJ1-6; 7 bases are shared with TRBD1. The source is an elderly man with COVID-19, enrolled during active disease. The sequencing sample was made of peripheral blood. The CDR3 DNA reads as TGTGCCAGTCGGGACAGACTTAATTCACCCCTCCACTTT. Translated: CASRDRLNSPLHF.